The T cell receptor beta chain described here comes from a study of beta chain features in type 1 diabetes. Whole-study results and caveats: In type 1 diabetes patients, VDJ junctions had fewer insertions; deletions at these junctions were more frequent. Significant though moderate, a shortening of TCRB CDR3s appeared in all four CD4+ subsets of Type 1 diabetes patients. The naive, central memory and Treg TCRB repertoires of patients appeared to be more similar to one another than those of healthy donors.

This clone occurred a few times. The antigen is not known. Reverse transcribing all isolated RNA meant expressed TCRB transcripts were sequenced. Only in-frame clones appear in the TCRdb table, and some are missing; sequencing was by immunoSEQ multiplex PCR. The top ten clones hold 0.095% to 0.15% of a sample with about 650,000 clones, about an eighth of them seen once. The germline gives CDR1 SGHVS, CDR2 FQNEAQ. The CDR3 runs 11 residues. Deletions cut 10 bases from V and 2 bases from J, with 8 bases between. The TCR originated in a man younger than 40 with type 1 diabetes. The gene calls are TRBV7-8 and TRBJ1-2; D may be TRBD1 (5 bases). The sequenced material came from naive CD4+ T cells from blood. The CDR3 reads CATWGNYGYTF. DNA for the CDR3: TGTGCCACCTGGGGGAACTATGGCTACACCTTC. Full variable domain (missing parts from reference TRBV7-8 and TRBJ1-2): GAGVSQSPRYKVAKRGQDVALRCDPISGHVSLFWYQQALGQGPEFLTYFQNEAQLDKSGLPSDRFFAERPEGSVSTLKIQRTQQEDSAVYLCATWGNYGYTFGSGTRLTVV.